A selection of T cell receptor beta chains follows, all from one sample in a study of cytomegalovirus exposure and HLA in healthy donors. TCRdb's table, derived via immunoSEQ multiplex PCR, lists solely in-frame clones and lacks some. The sample has just over 150,000 clones; around 88% are singletons. The sample consisted of PBMCs. All receptors derive from a woman between 18 and 30 years old in good health and CMV-seronegative. The CDR3 runs from the conserved cysteine through the conserved F or W. D genes are given only for firm matches. A clone size is listed for some rows: how often the clone was seen (once, few, many), or a class if it is expanded.

D: TRBD1
J: TRBJ2-7
V: TRBV7-9
size: .
CDR3: CASSPETGDSYEQYF
DNA: TGTGCCAGCAGCCCGGAGACAGGGGACTCCTACGAGCAGTACTTC

D: TRBD1
J: TRBJ2-7
V: TRBV11-1
size: .
CDR3: CASSYRGQGGDEQYF
DNA: TGTGCCAGCAGCTACAGGGGACAGGGGGGCGACGAGCAGTACTTC

D: TRBD1
J: TRBJ2-3
V: TRBV5-4
size: .
CDR3: CASSSGQGADTQYF
DNA: TGTGCCAGCAGCTCGGGACAGGGGGCAGATACGCAGTATTTT

D: .
J: TRBJ1-5
V: TRBV19
size: once
CDR3: CASRRDTVNQPQHF
DNA: TGTGCCAGTAGAAGGGACACAGTAAATCAGCCCCAGCATTTT

D: .
J: TRBJ1-5
V: TRBV19
size: .
CDR3: CASSPQRGHDGGIWPQHF
DNA: TGTGCCAGTAGCCCCCAAAGGGGACACGATGGCGGAATTTGGCCCCAGCATTTT

D: TRBD1
J: TRBJ2-5
V: TRBV19
size: .
CDR3: CASSGQAQETQYF
DNA: TGTGCCAGTAGTGGACAGGCACAAGAGACCCAGTACTTC

D: .
J: TRBJ1-5
V: TRBV18
size: .
CDR3: CASSPSHSGGLGDQPQHF
DNA: TGTGCCAGCTCACCTTCGCATTCGGGGGGGCTAGGGGATCAGCCCCAGCATTTT

D: .
J: TRBJ1-2
V: TRBV7-9
size: .
CDR3: CASSSTVHGYTF
DNA: TGTGCCAGCAGCTCGACAGTTCACGGCTACACCTTC

D: .
J: TRBJ2-7
V: TRBV5-1
size: .
CDR3: CASRGESYEQYF
DNA: TGCGCCAGCAGGGGCGAGTCCTACGAGCAGTACTTC

D: TRBD2
J: TRBJ2-2
V: TRBV10-3
size: .
CDR3: CAVLGTSDTGELFF
DNA: TGTGCCGTCCTGGGGACTAGCGACACCGGGGAGCTGTTTTTT

D: TRBD2
J: TRBJ2-2
V: TRBV10-3
size: .
CDR3: CAIAGLAGSQGTGELFF
DNA: TGTGCCATCGCGGGACTAGCGGGTTCCCAGGGCACCGGGGAGCTGTTTTTT

D: .
J: TRBJ1-2
V: TRBV9
size: .
CDR3: CASSRTGTYYGYTF
DNA: TGTGCCAGCAGCAGAACCGGGACATACTATGGCTACACCTTC

D: .
J: TRBJ2-7
V: TRBV18
size: .
CDR3: CASSPDTSYEQYF
DNA: TGTGCCAGCTCACCGGACACCTCCTACGAGCAGTACTTC

D: .
J: TRBJ2-2
V: TRBV2
size: once
CDR3: CASSTGTRNTGELFF
DNA: TGTGCCAGCAGCACCGGGACAAGAAACACCGGGGAGCTGTTTTTT

D: .
J: TRBJ1-1
V: TRBV25-1
size: once
CDR3: CASSEYQEGTEAFF
DNA: TGTGCCAGCAGTGAATACCAAGAGGGCACTGAAGCTTTCTTT

D: .
J: TRBJ1-1
V: TRBV28
size: .
CDR3: CASSSPPRGNTEAFF
DNA: TGTGCCAGCAGTTCCCCCCCCCGGGGGAACACTGAAGCTTTCTTT

D: TRBD1
J: TRBJ1-2
V: TRBV27
size: .
CDR3: CASSVTGGLKGYTF
DNA: TGTGCCAGCAGCGTTACAGGGGGCTTGAAGGGCTACACCTTC

D: .
J: TRBJ1-4
V: TRBV7-9
size: .
CDR3: CASSWSPGEEDEKLFF
DNA: TGTGCCAGCAGCTGGAGCCCGGGTGAAGAAGATGAAAAACTGTTTTTT

D: .
J: TRBJ2-7
V: TRBV7-2
size: .
CDR3: CASSFLREQYF
DNA: TGTGCCAGCAGCTTCCTCCGCGAGCAGTACTTC

D: .
J: TRBJ2-3
V: TRBV29-1
size: .
CDR3: CSARHTHSEGDTQYF
DNA: TGCAGCGCCCGTCACACCCATAGCGAAGGAGATACGCAGTATTTT

D: .
J: TRBJ1-1
V: TRBV5-1
size: few
CDR3: CASSGREMNTEAFF
DNA: TGCGCCAGCAGCGGGAGGGAGATGAACACTGAAGCTTTCTTT

D: TRBD1
J: TRBJ2-7
V: TRBV6-1
size: .
CDR3: CASSEWDRSSYEQYF
DNA: TGTGCCAGCAGTGAATGGGACAGGAGCTCCTACGAGCAGTACTTC

D: .
J: TRBJ2-1
V: TRBV28
size: .
CDR3: CASRGGEQFF
DNA: TGTGCCAGCAGGGGGGGTGAGCAGTTCTTC

D: .
J: TRBJ1-2
V: TRBV11-2
size: .
CDR3: CASSFTGSRGYTF
DNA: TGTGCCAGCAGCTTTACAGGGAGTAGGGGCTACACCTTC

D: TRBD2
J: TRBJ2-7
V: TRBV7-9
size: .
CDR3: CASSARGLAGGSDSYEQYF
DNA: TGTGCCAGCAGCGCCCGGGGACTAGCGGGAGGCTCCGACTCCTACGAGCAGTACTTC

D: .
J: TRBJ1-6
V: TRBV7-6
size: .
CDR3: CASSFGGISNSPLHF
DNA: TGTGCCAGCAGCTTCGGGGGGATCTCTAATTCACCCCTCCACTTT

D: TRBD2
J: TRBJ2-1
V: TRBV5-1
size: .
CDR3: CASSDGLAGVGYEQFF
DNA: TGCGCCAGCAGCGACGGACTAGCGGGAGTTGGATATGAGCAGTTCTTC

D: TRBD1
J: TRBJ1-4
V: TRBV29-1
size: .
CDR3: CSAVTGANEKLFF
DNA: TGCAGCGCCGTGACAGGGGCTAATGAAAAACTGTTTTTT

D: TRBD1
J: TRBJ1-5
V: TRBV28
size: .
CDR3: CASTPFRDRGIVQGQPQHF
DNA: TGTGCCAGCACCCCATTCCGGGACAGGGGGATAGTCCAGGGTCAGCCCCAGCATTTT

D: TRBD2
J: TRBJ2-5
V: TRBV5-1
size: .
CDR3: CASSPMGGRQETQYF
DNA: TGCGCCAGCAGCCCCATGGGAGGGCGGCAAGAGACCCAGTACTTC

D: TRBD1
J: TRBJ1-5
V: TRBV28
size: .
CDR3: CASRLTGGYQPQHF
DNA: TGTGCCAGCAGGCTTACAGGGGGTTATCAGCCCCAGCATTTT

D: TRBD1
J: TRBJ1-4
V: TRBV30
size: few
CDR3: CAWSETGGEEKLFF
DNA: TGTGCCTGGAGCGAAACAGGGGGAGAGGAAAAACTGTTTTTT

D: .
J: TRBJ1-5
V: TRBV2
size: .
CDR3: CASSEGRGQQPQHF
DNA: TGTGCCAGCAGTGAAGGGCGGGGGCAACAGCCCCAGCATTTT

D: TRBD2
J: TRBJ2-7
V: TRBV7-2
size: .
CDR3: CASSWVLAGGNEQYF
DNA: TGTGCCAGCAGCTGGGTTCTAGCGGGGGGCAACGAGCAGTACTTC

D: .
J: TRBJ2-1
V: TRBV28
size: .
CDR3: CASTTYTETYHEQFF
DNA: TGTGCCAGCACCACTTATACAGAGACCTACCATGAGCAGTTCTTC

D: .
J: TRBJ1-3
V: TRBV18
size: .
CDR3: CASSQVAGLTSGNTIYF
DNA: TGTGCCAGCTCACAGGTTGCAGGGCTTACCTCTGGAAACACCATATATTTT

D: TRBD2
J: TRBJ2-1
V: TRBV19
size: .
CDR3: CASTLSGSGLPEQFF
DNA: TGTGCCAGTACCTTGAGCGGGAGTGGTTTGCCTGAGCAGTTCTTC

D: TRBD1
J: TRBJ1-4
V: TRBV4-1
size: few
CDR3: CASSQGQGYEKLFF
DNA: TGCGCCAGCAGCCAGGGACAGGGGTATGAAAAACTGTTTTTT

D: TRBD1
J: TRBJ2-7
V: TRBV2
size: .
CDR3: CAVARQGDGEQYF
DNA: TGTGCCGTAGCCCGACAGGGGGACGGCGAGCAGTACTTC

D: TRBD1
J: TRBJ1-6
V: TRBV7-2
size: .
CDR3: CASSYMGTVLHF
DNA: TGTGCCAGCAGCTATATGGGGACAGTGCTCCACTTT

D: .
J: TRBJ1-4
V: TRBV6-5
size: few
CDR3: CATPGLGLIEKLFF
DNA: TGTGCCACCCCCGGGTTGGGGCTGATTGAAAAACTGTTTTTT

D: TRBD2
J: TRBJ2-1
V: TRBV6-5
size: .
CDR3: CASSSGLAGTYNEQFF
DNA: TGTGCCAGCAGTTCGGGACTAGCGGGGACCTACAATGAGCAGTTCTTC

D: .
J: TRBJ1-2
V: TRBV5-5
size: .
CDR3: CASSLLWWQDKGYTF
DNA: TGTGCCAGCAGCTTGCTTTGGTGGCAGGACAAAGGCTACACCTTC

D: .
J: TRBJ1-4
V: TRBV7-7
size: .
CDR3: CASAAGPNEKLFF
DNA: TGTGCCAGCGCGGCCGGCCCTAATGAAAAACTGTTTTTT

D: .
J: TRBJ2-2
V: TRBV5-4
size: .
CDR3: CASSWALGNTGELFF
DNA: TGTGCCAGCAGCTGGGCCTTGGGGAACACCGGGGAGCTGTTTTTT

D: .
J: TRBJ1-1
V: TRBV7-8
size: .
CDR3: CASSLVGGLGTEAFF
DNA: TGTGCCAGCAGCTTAGTCGGGGGGCTGGGCACTGAAGCTTTCTTT

D: TRBD1
J: TRBJ2-3
V: TRBV5-1
size: .
CDR3: CASSPSPGGKGDTQYF
DNA: TGCGCCAGCAGCCCCTCTCCAGGGGGCAAAGGAGATACGCAGTATTTT

D: TRBD1
J: TRBJ2-7
V: TRBV5-1
size: .
CDR3: CASSRLTGGSYEQYF
DNA: TGCGCCAGCAGCCGTCTGACAGGGGGCTCGTACGAGCAGTACTTC

D: TRBD1
J: TRBJ2-4
V: TRBV5-1
size: .
CDR3: CASSWTGDAKNIQYF
DNA: TGCGCCAGCAGTTGGACAGGGGACGCCAAAAACATTCAGTACTTC

D: TRBD1
J: TRBJ2-2
V: TRBV27
size: .
CDR3: CASRTGERHTGELFF
DNA: TGTGCCAGCAGGACAGGGGAGAGGCACACCGGGGAGCTGTTTTTT

D: .
J: TRBJ2-7
V: TRBV27
size: .
CDR3: CASSLGGRYNEQYF
DNA: TGTGCCAGCAGTTTAGGAGGGAGGTACAACGAGCAGTACTTC

D: .
J: TRBJ2-1
V: TRBV5-1
size: .
CDR3: CASSLGLAYKSSYNEQFF
DNA: TGCGCCAGCAGCTTGGGTCTAGCCTACAAAAGCTCCTACAATGAGCAGTTCTTC

D: .
J: TRBJ2-1
V: TRBV29-1
size: .
CDR3: CSVGAGSYNEQFF
DNA: TGCAGCGTTGGTGCGGGCTCCTACAATGAGCAGTTCTTC